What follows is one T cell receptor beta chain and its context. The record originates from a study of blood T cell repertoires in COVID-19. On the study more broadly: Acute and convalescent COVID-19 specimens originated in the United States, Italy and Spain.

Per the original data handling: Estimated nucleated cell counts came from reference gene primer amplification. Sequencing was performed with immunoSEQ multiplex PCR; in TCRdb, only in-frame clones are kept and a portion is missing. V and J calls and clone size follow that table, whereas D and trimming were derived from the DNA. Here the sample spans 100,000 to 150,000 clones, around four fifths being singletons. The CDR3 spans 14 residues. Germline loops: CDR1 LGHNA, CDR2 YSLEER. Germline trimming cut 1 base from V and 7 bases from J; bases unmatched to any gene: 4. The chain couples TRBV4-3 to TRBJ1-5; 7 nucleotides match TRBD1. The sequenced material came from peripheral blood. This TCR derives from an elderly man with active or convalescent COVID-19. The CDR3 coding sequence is TGCGCCAGCAGCCAAGTAACAGGGGACCAGCCCCAGCATTTT. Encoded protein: CASSQVTGDQPQHF.